The rows below give T cell receptor beta chains drawn from one sample of a study of blood T cells in healthy people across ages. TCRdb re-analysed the 5' RACE reads in MiXCR, keeping a single row per CDR3 protein. There are about 1.4 million distinct CDR3 sequences in the sample; approximately 59% occur only once, and about 6.7% lies in the top ten. What was sequenced was blood. The receptors were sampled from a man younger than 30 in good health. Both conserved end residues are part of each CDR3. A D gene is named only where the DNA matches it firmly. Clone size, where shown, is once, few, many, or a class for clones that have expanded.

j_gene,abundance,d_gene,v_gene,CDR3nt,CDR3aa
TRBJ2-5,.,.,TRBV5-1,TGCGCCAGCAGCTTGGGAGCCCGGGTGACCCAGTACTTC,CASSLGARVTQYF
TRBJ1-5,.,.,TRBV27,TGTGCCAGCAAAAACGGTTTGGGCAATCAGCCCCAGCATTTT,CASKNGLGNQPQHF
TRBJ1-6,.,TRBD1,TRBV20-1,TGCAGTGCTTTGGGACAGAGCTCCTATAATTCACCCCTCCACTTT,CSALGQSSYNSPLHF
TRBJ2-7,.,TRBD2,TRBV6-5,TGTGCCAGCAGCCTCTCTACGGGAGGTCAGGAGCAGTACTTC,CASSLSTGGQEQYF
TRBJ2-7,few,.,TRBV20-1,TGCAGTACCCGGAGGGGGTACGAGCAGTACTTC,CSTRRGYEQYF
TRBJ2-1,.,TRBD2,TRBV28,TGTGCCAGCAGCCCCGGGACTAGCGGGGGGGTTAATGAGCAGTTCTTC,CASSPGTSGGVNEQFF
TRBJ1-1,.,.,TRBV7-2,TGTGCCAGCAGCTTTTTAGGTTCCGCCTTGAACACTGAAGCTTTCTTT,CASSFLGSALNTEAFF
TRBJ2-7,.,TRBD2,TRBV18,TGTGCCAGCTCCCAACTAGCGGGGACCTACGAGCAGTACTTC,CASSQLAGTYEQYF
TRBJ2-7,.,.,TRBV7-9,TGTGCCAGCAGCTTAGGGAACTTGGACGAGCAGTACTTC,CASSLGNLDEQYF
TRBJ2-3,few,.,TRBV5-5,TGTGCCAGCAGCCCGGACGCAGGGGCCTTGGGAGATACGCAGTATTTT,CASSPDAGALGDTQYF
TRBJ2-7,.,TRBD1,TRBV10-3,TGTGCCATCAGTGAACCGGGACAGGGGGACGAGCAGTACTTC,CAISEPGQGDEQYF
TRBJ2-7,.,.,TRBV10-3,TGTGCCATCAGTACTGGACTAAATGACGAGCAGTACTTC,CAISTGLNDEQYF
TRBJ2-3,few,.,TRBV4-2,TGTGCCAGCAGCCAACTAACCGGGACGGCCACAGATACGCAGTATTTT,CASSQLTGTATDTQYF
TRBJ1-5,.,TRBD1,TRBV18,TGTGCCAGCTCACGGTCAGGGGGAAGCAATCAGCCCCAGCATTTT,CASSRSGGSNQPQHF
TRBJ2-7,.,TRBD2,TRBV7-9,TGTGCCAGCAGCTCCGGGACTAGCGGAAAGACGGGGTACGAGCAGTACTTC,CASSSGTSGKTGYEQYF
TRBJ2-1,few,TRBD2,TRBV4-3,TGCGCCAGCAGCCACATACCGGAGCGGTCGGGGGGGGCTTACAATGAGCAGTTCTTC,CASSHIPERSGGAYNEQFF